This paragraph covers one T cell receptor (beta chain) sequence. Its antigen is undetermined. TCRdb reprocessed the reads via MiXCR and lists one record per CDR3 protein. Of about a million distinct CDR3 sequences listed, roughly 30% are singletons. This sample is drawn from a study of T cell repertoires in cytomegalovirus infection. Study overall: Researchers turned to recently identified HLA-C-restricted CMV epitopes as well as well-studied HLA-B-restricted ones. Shared public TCR beta signatures pointed to both CMV infection and a matching HLA type. Study results and caveats: CMV-specific TCR beta clonotypes restricted by HLA-C dominated the ex vivo response. Cumulative frequency (of public TCR beta family members) identified carriers of CMV plus the relevant HLA.

From germline, CDR1 is MNHNS and CDR2 SASEGT. Trimming stripped 6 bases from V and 4 bases from J, with 10 bases between. The CDR3 consists of 13 residues. The V gene is TRBV6-1, the J gene TRBJ2-1; D is perhaps TRBD2 (6 bases). The sequencing used cultured CD8+ T cells from PBMCs, collected from culture after CMV antigen stimulation. This clonotype originated in a human donor in good health (CMV status not recorded). Some clones in this sample may be carry-over from other donors' samples. As DNA, the CDR3 is TGTGCCAGCAGAGCAGGGACTTACAATGAGCAGTTCTTC. Its protein is CASRAGTYNEQFF.